The 28 T cell receptor beta chains below all came from one sample that was sequenced in a study of blood T cell repertoires in COVID-19. Here immunoSEQ multiplex PCR was the method, and the copy in TCRdb shows in-frame clones only, minus some. The sample shows 250,000 or so clones, more than 80% of them seen only once. Sample: PBMCs or T cells enriched from blood (not recorded which). These receptors were taken from a woman aged 30 to 39 with acute COVID-19.

The chain couples TRBV2 to TRBJ1-5; D possibly corresponds to TRBD1 (5 bases). Germline V CDR1 and CDR2: SNHLY, FYNNEI. The CDR3 is 15 amino acids. The V end was cut by 5 bases, the J end by 1 base, with 12 bases between. The CDR3 loop is CASSTYGGSNQPQHF. In DNA form, the CDR3 reads TGTGCCAGCAGTACGTATGGGGGGAGCAATCAGCCCCAGCATTTT.

This chain uses TRBV19 with TRBJ2-2; the D gene is possibly TRBD2 (6 bases). CDR1 is LNHDA and CDR2 is SQIVND in the germline V gene (reference sequence). V was pared by 7 bases and J by 5 bases, with 17 bases between. There are 15 residues in the CDR3. Here the CDR3 DNA reads TGTGCCAGTACCCAGATCGGGGGTGAAACCGGGGAGCTGTTTTTT. Translating it yields CASTQIGGETGELFF.

The V and J genes are TRBV7-9 and TRBJ2-2; 14 bases agree with TRBD2. This CDR3 has 17 residues. Germline lookup yields CDR1 SEHNR and CDR2 FQNEAQ (reference sequence). After removal of 1 base from V and 5 bases from J, the junction contained 3 bases not matched to a gene. This CDR3 reads CASSLEGLAGETGELFF. CDR3 in DNA: TGTGCCAGCAGCTTAGAGGGACTAGCGGGAGAAACCGGGGAGCTGTTTTTT.

The chain is built from TRBV30 and TRBJ1-2, with D possibly being TRBD1 (6 bases). The germline V gene has CDR1 GTSNPN and CDR2 SVGIG (reference sequence). This CDR3 comprises 13 residues. V was shortened by 4 bases and J by 8 bases, with 17 bases between the two germline ends. The CDR3 sequence is CAWIFGGARGYTF. DNA for the CDR3: TGTGCCTGGATCTTCGGGGGGGCAAGGGGCTACACCTTC.

The V gene is TRBV19, the J gene TRBJ2-3; the match to TRBD2 covers 10 bases. The CDR3 totals 17 residues. V shed 1 base, J shed 2 bases, and the junction held 6 bases outside the gene matches. Germline V gene sequence: CDR1 LNHDA, CDR2 SQIVND (reference sequence). This CDR3 is CASSIVWTSGDTDTQYF. The CDR3 DNA reads TGTGCCAGTAGTATAGTTTGGACTAGCGGAGACACAGATACGCAGTATTTT.

V usage is TRBV10-3 and J usage is TRBJ1-1, with D hard to call. The CDR3 totals 13 residues. Trimming pared 3 bases from V and 6 bases from J, leaving 11 bases between. The germline V gene encodes CDR1 ENHRY and CDR2 SYGVKD. CDR3 amino acids: CAISDSLRAEAFF. The CDR3, as DNA: TGTGCCATCAGTGATAGCCTTCGGGCTGAAGCTTTCTTT.

The chain carries TRBV28 and TRBJ2-7; 9 nucleotides agree with TRBD2. V trimming: 1 base; J trimming: 4 bases; junction bases outside the gene matches: 5. The CDR3 contains 15 residues. The germline V gene encodes CDR1 MDHEN and CDR2 SYDVKM. The CDR3 sequence is CASSLLGGRAYEQYF. As DNA, the CDR3 is TGTGCCAGCAGTTTATTGGGCGGGAGGGCGTACGAGCAGTACTTC.

The chain employs TRBV29-1 and TRBJ1-2, with 9 bases aligning to TRBD1. Germline assignment: CDR1 SQVTM and CDR2 ANQGSEA. The CDR3 is 14 residues long. The trim removed 7 bases at V and 4 bases at J, leaving 10 bases unmatched. The CDR3 DNA reads TGCAGCGGGGGACAGGGAACAGACCCCTATGGCTACACCTTC. It yields the protein CSGGQGTDPYGYTF.

V usage is TRBV28 and J usage is TRBJ1-2, with TRBD1 as a possible D gene (5 bases). CDR3 length: 12 residues. The V end lost 6 bases, the J end lost 6 bases, and 11 bases lay between the germline ends. Germline CDR1 MDHEN, CDR2 SYDVKM. The CDR3 sequence is CASRGGPDGYTF. In DNA form, the CDR3 reads TGTGCCAGCAGGGGGGGACCGGATGGCTACACCTTC.

The chain couples TRBV12-3 or TRBV12-4 to TRBJ2-2; perhaps TRBD1 as D (6 bases). V was clipped by 6 bases and J by 4 bases, with 9 bases between them. The CDR3 consists of 13 residues. CDR3: CASRTDSTGELFF. CDR3 nucleotide sequence: TGTGCCAGCAGGACGGACAGCACCGGGGAGCTGTTTTTT.

The chain employs TRBV24-1 and TRBJ2-1; the match to TRBD2 covers 11 bases. V shed 4 bases, J shed 5 bases, and the junction held 6 bases outside the gene matches. Germline-derived CDR1 and CDR2 are KGHDR and SFDVKD. The CDR3 extends over 16 amino acids. CDR3 nucleotide sequence: TGTGCCACCAGTGAAGAACTAGCGGGGGCCGACAATGAGCAGTTCTTC. It codes for CATSEELAGADNEQFF.

This clone was seen just once. The chain uses TRBV6-4 and TRBJ1-6; D is ambiguous. V lost 3 bases, J lost 10 bases, and 10 bases lay in between. CDR3 length: 13 amino acids. Germline V gene lookup returns CDR1 MRHNA and CDR2 SNTAGT. This CDR3 is CASSESPGSPLHF. The CDR3 coding sequence is TGTGCCAGCAGTGAGTCCCCAGGATCACCCCTCCACTTT.

The chain couples TRBV15 to TRBJ2-3, with 12 bases fitting TRBD2. The germline gives CDR1 LNHNV, CDR2 YYDKDF (reference sequence). J gave up 6 bases and V 0 bases, and 13 bases lay outside the gene matches. The CDR3 consists of 19 residues. In nucleotides, the CDR3 is TGTGCCACCAGCAGAGACGCTCTGAGGACTAGCGGGATGATGGATACGCAGTATTTT. Protein sequence: CATSRDALRTSGMMDTQYF.

The CDR3, as DNA: TGCGCCAGCAGCCAAGGGTCCACATTGGCGGGAATTTACAATGAGCAGTTCTTC. Residues: CASSQGSTLAGIYNEQFF. The chain links TRBV4-1 to TRBJ2-1, with a possible D match to TRBD2 (6 bases). V lost 1 base and J 4 bases, leaving 20 bases between the germline ends. The CDR3 sequence is 18 residues long. The germline V gene has CDR1 MGHRA and CDR2 YSYEKL.

This rearrangement joins TRBV23-1 to TRBJ2-7; 11 bases fit TRBD2. TRBV23-1 is identified as an open reading frame with a role that is uncertain. With V trimmed by 3 bases and J by 2 bases, 9 bases remained unmatched. The CDR3 is 17 residues long. The CDR3 protein is CASSQGLAEAATYEQYF. DNA of the CDR3: TGCGCCAGCAGTCAGGGACTAGCGGAGGCCGCAACCTACGAGCAGTACTTC.

The V call is TRBV5-1, the J call TRBJ2-3; TRBD2 matches at 7 bases. The CDR3 runs to 15 residues. V trimming: 4 bases; J trimming: 4 bases; junction bases outside the gene matches: 9. Germline CDR1 and CDR2: SGHRS and YFSETQ. CDR3 nucleotide sequence: TGCGCCAGCAGCCCCCTGGGGGGGACGGCAGATACGCAGTATTTT. Amino acid sequence: CASSPLGGTADTQYF.

This clone was found once. The V call is TRBV7-3, the J call TRBJ2-7; D is perhaps TRBD1 (9 bases). The CDR3 totals 18 residues. Between the trimmed V and J ends, which lost 1 base and 6 bases, there was a span of 25 bases. Germline V gene sequence: CDR1 SGHTA, CDR2 FQGTGA. The CDR3 region has the DNA TGTGCCAGCAGCTTAATCTTGCGGGGGGACAGGGAGTGCTGCGAGCAGTACTTC. Its protein product is CASSLILRGDRECCEQYF. Full variable domain (outside the CDR3, taken from reference TRBV7-3 and TRBJ2-7): GAGVSQTPSNKVTEKGKYVELRCDPISGHTALYWYRQSLGQGPEFLIYFQGTGAADDSGLPNDRFFAVRPEGSVSTLKIQRTERGDSAVYLCASSLILRGDRECCEQYFGPGTRLTVT.

This clone has only one observation. This same CDR3 is encoded by further DNA sequences in the sample. The gene calls are TRBV5-8 and TRBJ1-2; D call uncertain. This CDR3 comprises 13 residues. V shed 2 bases and J shed 2 bases, with 7 bases lying between them. The germline V gene has CDR1 SGHTS and CDR2 YDEGEE. CDR3 DNA: TGTGCCAGCAGCTTTCCGGGGAACTATGGCTACACCTTC. It yields the protein CASSFPGNYGYTF.

V gene TRBV28 combines with J gene TRBJ2-7, with 9 bases identical to TRBD2. There are 15 residues in the CDR3. The J segment lost 0 bases and the V segment lost 4 bases, leaving 4 bases of the junction unmatched. Germline values: CDR1 MDHEN, CDR2 SYDVKM. The CDR3 region has the DNA TGTGCCAGCAGTTCATATAGCGGGGGCTCCTACGAGCAGTACTTC. This codes for CASSSYSGGSYEQYF. The full variable domain, rest sourced from reference TRBV28 and TRBJ2-7, is DVKVTQSSRYLVKRTGEKVFLECVQDMDHENMFWYRQDPGLGLRLIYFSYDVKMKEKGDIPEGYSVSREKKERFSLILESASTNQTSMYLCASSSYSGGSYEQYFGPGTRLTVT.

The V and J genes are TRBV7-9 and TRBJ2-2; 9 bases align to TRBD2. Germline V gene data show CDR1 as SEHNR and CDR2 as FQNEAQ (reference sequence). This CDR3 comprises 15 residues. The V and J ends lost 4 bases and 6 bases, in that order; junction bases with no gene match: 6. CDR3: CASSSVAGVPGELFF. In nucleotides, the CDR3 is TGTGCCAGCAGCTCCGTAGCGGGAGTGCCCGGGGAGCTGTTTTTT.

The genes are TRBV6-2 or TRBV6-3 and TRBJ2-7; D is perhaps TRBD2 (5 bases). With 2 bases removed from V and 5 bases from J, the gap between germline ends came to 19 bases. The CDR3 sequence is 16 residues long. Germline V gives CDR1 MNHEY, CDR2 SVGEGT. DNA for the CDR3: TGTGCCAGCAGTTACCGCCGGGATCCGGAAGACCACGAGCAGTACTTC. It specifies CASSYRRDPEDHEQYF.

The rearrangement uses TRBV4-2 and TRBJ2-7; 8 positions match TRBD2. After removal of 0 bases from V and 3 bases from J, the junction contained 10 bases not matched to a gene. The CDR3 sequence is 17 residues long. Germline V CDR1 and CDR2: LGHNA, YNFKEQ. In DNA, the CDR3 is TGTGCCAGCAGCCAAGATTTACCGACTAGCGAGAGCTACGAGCAGTACTTC. Protein product: CASSQDLPTSESYEQYF.

The rearrangement links TRBV5-1 to TRBJ2-5; D possibly corresponds to TRBD1 (6 bases). This CDR3 comprises 16 residues. Trimming shortened V by 4 bases and J by 2 bases, and 18 bases separated the two germline ends. The germline CDR1 and CDR2 sequences are SGHRS and YFSETQ. The chain's CDR3 is CASSAPTGQPQETQYF. CDR3 sequence (DNA): TGCGCCAGCAGCGCGCCAACGGGACAACCACAAGAGACCCAGTACTTC.

J is TRBJ2-7 and V is TRBV6-6, with TRBD2 as a possible D gene (6 bases). The CDR3 runs to 15 residues. From germline, CDR1 is MNHNY and CDR2 SVGAGI (reference sequence). Trimming stripped 6 bases from V and 5 bases from J, with 20 bases between. The CDR3 region is CASSDRDGGPHEQYF. For the CDR3, the DNA is TGTGCCAGCAGCGACCGGGACGGGGGTCCCCACGAGCAGTACTTC.

V is TRBV5-1 and J is TRBJ2-7, with 10 bases that match TRBD1. Germline assignment: CDR1 SGHRS and CDR2 YFSETQ. The CDR3 has 15 residues. V was pared by 4 bases and J by 5 bases, with 9 bases of the junction left unmatched. DNA of the CDR3: TGCGCCAGCAGCCCCCGGGACAGGGGAATGGACGAGCAGTACTTC. Translating it yields CASSPRDRGMDEQYF.

CDR3 in DNA: TGCGCCAGCAGTGAGTCGGGACTAGCGGACAATGAGCAGTTCTTC. Its protein is CASSESGLADNEQFF. The chain links TRBV10-1 to TRBJ2-1; 11 nucleotides line up with TRBD2. V shed 0 bases, J shed 5 bases, and the junction held 0 bases outside the gene matches. Germline CDR1 reads WNHNN; CDR2 reads SYGVQD (reference sequence). This CDR3 is 15 amino acids long.

The chain couples TRBV30 to TRBJ2-3; D is possibly TRBD2 (6 bases). V lost 0 bases, J lost 4 bases, and 11 bases lay in between. The germline gives CDR1 GTSNPN, CDR2 SVGIG (reference sequence). The CDR3 has 14 amino acids. As DNA, the CDR3 is TGTGCCTGGAGTGTTGGGGGGAACGCAGATACGCAGTATTTT. Protein product: CAWSVGGNADTQYF.

The chain combines TRBV7-3 with TRBJ1-1; TRBD1 agrees at 7 bases. The length of the CDR3 is 14 residues. In germline, CDR1 is SGHTA, CDR2 FQGTGA. V lost 4 bases to trimming and J lost 8 bases; unmatched junction nucleotides: 10. The DNA for the CDR3 is TGTGCCAGCAGCTCCGGTCTGCAGGGGGACGAAGCTTTCTTT. It is translated as CASSSGLQGDEAFF.